These 16 T cell receptor beta chains were sequenced from one sample in a study of blood T cell repertoires in COVID-19. Sequencing used immunoSEQ multiplex PCR; TCRdb keeps in-frame clones, though not all of them. The sample lists some 240,000 clones, more than 75% occurring once. Input material: peripheral blood. The receptor source for this set is a woman between 65 and 79 years old with COVID-19, enrolled during active disease.

The chain combines TRBV7-2 with TRBJ1-3; no definite D call. With 0 bases removed from V and 0 bases from J, the gap between germline ends came to 21 bases. This CDR3 has 20 residues. Germline values: CDR1 SGHTA, CDR2 FQGNSA. CDR3 protein: CASSLAIQPNSTLSGNTIYF. The DNA of the CDR3 is TGTGCCAGCAGCTTAGCCATACAGCCTAACTCAACCCTCTCTGGAAACACCATATATTTT.

The chain couples TRBV9 to TRBJ1-1, with 9 bases lining up with TRBD1. The CDR3 has 14 amino acids. Trimming removed 4 bases from V and 2 bases from J; junction bases left unmatched: 3. Germline assignment: CDR1 SGDLS and CDR2 YYNGEE. CDR3 coding DNA: TGTGCCAGCAGCACGACAGGGGGAAACACTGAAGCTTTCTTT. Amino acid sequence: CASSTTGGNTEAFF. Supplemented by reference TRBV9 and TRBJ1-1, the full variable domain reads DSGVTQTPKHLITATGQRVTLRCSPRSGDLSVYWYQQSLDQGLQFLIQYYNGEERAKGNILERFSAQQFPDLHSELNLSSLELGDSALYFCASSTTGGNTEAFFGQGTRLTVV.

The chain joins TRBV7-2 to TRBJ2-7, with D possibly matching TRBD1 (6 bases). Trimming cost V 1 base and J 6 bases, with 13 bases left between them. The CDR3 extends over 14 amino acids. Germline assignment: CDR1 SGHTA and CDR2 FQGNSA. In nucleotides, the CDR3 is TGTGCCAGCAGCTTAGGGACAGTGGATTCCGAGCAGTACTTC. Protein product: CASSLGTVDSEQYF.

V and J are TRBV19 and TRBJ2-1; 10 bases align to TRBD1. The CDR3 contains 15 residues. V dropped 4 bases and J dropped 4; count of bases not matched to a gene: 4. Germline V CDR1 and CDR2: LNHDA, SQIVND (reference sequence). In nucleotides, the CDR3 is TGTGCCAGTAGTACCGGGACAGGGGTATACAATGAGCAGTTCTTC. This sequence encodes CASSTGTGVYNEQFF.

J is TRBJ2-4 and V is TRBV29-1; TRBD1 aligns across 10 bases. CDR1 and CDR2 (germline): SQVTM, ANQGSEA. Unmatched junction bases numbered 4, after V lost 7 bases and J lost 7 bases. The length of the CDR3 is 12 residues. CDR3 nucleotides: TGCAGCGCTTCGGACAGGGGGAACATTCAGTACTTC. Encoded protein: CSASDRGNIQYF.

About this clone itself: The sample has other DNA sequences that encode this CDR3 too. The CDR3 nucleotides read TGTGCCAGCACCTTGAACACTGAAGCTTTCTTT. This translates into CASTLNTEAFF. The chain recombines TRBV28 with TRBJ1-1, with D unclear. The CDR3 consists of 11 residues. The germline V gene encodes CDR1 MDHEN and CDR2 SYDVKM. With 7 bases removed from V and 0 bases from J, the gap between germline ends came to 3 bases.

The chain couples TRBV19 to TRBJ2-6; no clear D gene. Germline assignment: CDR1 LNHDA and CDR2 SQIVND (reference sequence). The V end was cut by 5 bases, the J end by 3 bases, with 11 bases between. The CDR3 has 15 residues. CDR3 coding DNA: TGTGCCAGTAGTGATCCGAGAGATGGGGCCAACGTCCTGACTTTC. It specifies CASSDPRDGANVLTF. The whole variable domain, remainder taken from reference TRBV19 and TRBJ2-6, is DGGITQSPKYLFRKEGQNVTLSCEQNLNHDAMYWYRQDPGQGLRLIYYSQIVNDFQKGDIAEGYSVSREKKESFPLTVTSAQKNPTAFYLCASSDPRDGANVLTFGAGSRLTVL.

V is TRBV27 and J is TRBJ1-2; tentative D call: TRBD1 (5 bases). CDR3 size: 15 residues. V gave up 7 bases and J gave up 2 bases, with 17 bases separating them. CDR1 MNHEY and CDR2 SMNVEV come from the germline V gene (reference sequence). The CDR3 DNA reads TGTGCCAGCAATCCTCGCGGGGGGAAAAACTATGGCTACACCTTC. This encodes CASNPRGGKNYGYTF.

The chain is built from TRBV29-1 and TRBJ1-4; TRBD1 agrees at 7 bases. The length of the CDR3 is 12 residues. J was trimmed by 5 bases and V by 6 bases; bases with no gene match: 3. Looked up from germline, CDR1 is SQVTM and CDR2 is ANQGSEA. The CDR3 region is CSVLTGNEKLFF. The CDR3 nucleotides are TGCAGCGTACTGACAGGGAATGAAAAACTGTTTTTT.

The V call is TRBV4-2, the J call TRBJ2-2; 7 bases align to TRBD1. CDR1 is LGHNA, CDR2 YNFKEQ, per germline. The CDR3 has 15 amino acids. Germline trimming cut 0 bases from V and 7 bases from J; bases unmatched to any gene: 5. The CDR3: CASSQDTGAIGELFF. The CDR3 nucleotides read TGTGCCAGCAGCCAAGATACAGGGGCTATCGGGGAGCTGTTTTTT.

This chain joins TRBV6-5 and TRBJ1-5; tentative D call: TRBD1 (6 bases). Trimming left V 2 bases short and J 4 bases short, with 9 bases between. The CDR3 totals 14 residues. Per the germline V gene, CDR1 is MNHEY and CDR2 is SVGAGI. The CDR3 loop is CASSYGQRNQPQHF. The CDR3 DNA is TGTGCCAGCAGTTACGGACAGCGAAATCAGCCCCAGCATTTT.

This clone has more than one count but fewer than ten. The rearrangement uses TRBV5-4 and TRBJ1-2, with a possible D match to TRBD1 (5 bases). This CDR3 is 14 amino acids long. Germline CDR1 is SGHNT and CDR2 is YYREEE (reference sequence). Trimming removed 0 bases at V and 4 bases at J, with 10 bases between. DNA for the CDR3: TGTGCCAGCAGCTTGGTGGGGGAGGCCTATGGCTACACCTTC. Translation: CASSLVGEAYGYTF.

This clone was detected a few times. CDR3 coding DNA: TGTGCCAGCAGCCAAGGATCGACAGGGGGCAACTATGGCTACACCTTC. This translates into CASSQGSTGGNYGYTF. The V and J genes are TRBV3-1 (or the pseudogene TRBV3-2) and TRBJ1-2; 10 positions agree with TRBD1. This CDR3 has 16 residues. The V segment lost 1 base and the J segment 2 bases; nucleotides outside the gene matches: 4. From germline, CDR1 is LGHDT and CDR2 YNNKEL (reference sequence).

V gene TRBV29-1 combines with J gene TRBJ2-7, with a possible D match to TRBD1 (6 bases). From germline, CDR1 is SQVTM and CDR2 ANQGSEA. This CDR3 has 11 residues. Trimming removed 7 bases at V and 9 bases at J, with 16 bases between. In DNA form, the CDR3 reads TGCAGCGGTGAGGACAGCATAAGGCAGTACTTC. Protein: CSGEDSIRQYF.

V and J are TRBV29-1 and TRBJ2-1; the D gene is possibly TRBD2 (6 bases). Trimming left V 7 bases short and J 2 bases short, with 18 bases between. The germline CDR1 and CDR2 sequences are SQVTM and ANQGSEA. The CDR3 length is 15 residues. The CDR3 region has the DNA TGCAGCGGGCGCGGCGGAGGGGTCACCTACAATGAGCAGTTCTTC. Encoded protein: CSGRGGGVTYNEQFF.

The V call is TRBV7-3, the J call TRBJ2-7, with D perhaps TRBD2 (6 bases). The germline V and J ends were trimmed by 1 base and 0 bases, with 10 bases remaining between them. In germline, CDR1 is SGHTA, CDR2 FQGTGA. The CDR3 runs 15 residues. CDR3 protein: CASSLMGGFSYEQYF. The CDR3 region has the DNA TGTGCCAGCAGCTTAATGGGAGGTTTCTCCTACGAGCAGTACTTC.